This is a list of T cell receptor beta chains from one sample in a study of T cell responses to AZD1222 COVID-19 vaccine. Assay used: immunoSEQ multiplex PCR; TCRdb lists only in-frame clones, some missing. The data contain about 140,000 clones, roughly 92% of them singletons. Sequenced here: peripheral blood, sampled on day 0 of AZD1222 vaccination. All receptors derive from an adult in good health. CDR3s leave out the opening cysteine and the closing phenylalanine or tryptophan.

cdr3_aa,v_call,j_call
ASSVLAGELF,TRBV5-4,TRBJ2-2
ASSSVGGGYT,TRBV27,TRBJ1-2
ASSPRGGGRATYEQY,TRBV7-9,TRBJ2-7
ASSRLWSGDTEAF,TRBV3-1/TRBV3-2,TRBJ1-1
ASRDSGRNIQY,TRBV11-2,TRBJ2-4
ASSLTGLGYNEQF,TRBV3-1/TRBV3-2,TRBJ2-1
ATSRRGTGVRNTIY,TRBV15,TRBJ1-3
ASSLAGGPTGELF,TRBV7-3,TRBJ2-2
SVEGGPKPYEQY,TRBV29-1,TRBJ2-7
ASSRTPTDSAQY,TRBV3-1/TRBV3-2,TRBJ2-7
ASSFGLAGDGETQY,TRBV7-7,TRBJ2-5
ASSLYNEQF,TRBV14,TRBJ2-1
ASTTSGEDGELF,TRBV27,TRBJ2-2
ASSFRTGYQGYT,TRBV7-8,TRBJ1-2
ASSNDRALSYNEQF,TRBV6-6,TRBJ2-1
ASSLAVGQGNTGELF,TRBV7-9,TRBJ2-2
ASSYGGLVGDEQY,TRBV6-6,TRBJ2-7
ASSAGTGVDTIY,TRBV11-1,TRBJ1-3
ASSLRALYEQY,TRBV5-4,TRBJ2-7
AHDRSNTGELF,TRBV30,TRBJ2-2
ASSRRTAYEQY,TRBV3-1/TRBV3-2,TRBJ2-7
ASSITGDGYEQY,TRBV19,TRBJ2-7
ASSPWQAGVSYEQY,TRBV5-1,TRBJ2-7